This TCR beta chain was captured in a study of CD8+ T cells in alopecia areata. Whole-study findings and limits: Scalp lesions, especially in alopecia totalis/universalis, had higher clonality than normal scalp. There were also resident alphabeta T cells of normal skin sequenced in scalp samples.

RNA was isolated and reverse transcribed to cDNA, the sequencing template. Produced via immunoSEQ multiplex PCR; TCRdb's table is partial and in-frame only. The profile shows around 210,000 clones, approximately 60% of them singletons. Sorted out of PBMCs were CD4+ T cells and CD8+ T cells. This clone was counted between two and nine times. Its specificity is unknown. The TCR comes from a human donor in good health. What was sequenced was CD8+ T cells sorted from blood.

CDR3 nucleotide sequence: TGTGCCAGCAGCGCGACAGACTTAGCCAAAAACATTCAGTACTTC. This codes for CASSATDLAKNIQYF. This chain links TRBV4-2 with TRBJ2-4, with TRBD1 as a possible D gene (5 bases). V lost 5 bases, J lost 0 bases, and 11 bases lay in between. In germline, CDR1 is LGHNA, CDR2 YNFKEQ. CDR3 length: 15 residues.